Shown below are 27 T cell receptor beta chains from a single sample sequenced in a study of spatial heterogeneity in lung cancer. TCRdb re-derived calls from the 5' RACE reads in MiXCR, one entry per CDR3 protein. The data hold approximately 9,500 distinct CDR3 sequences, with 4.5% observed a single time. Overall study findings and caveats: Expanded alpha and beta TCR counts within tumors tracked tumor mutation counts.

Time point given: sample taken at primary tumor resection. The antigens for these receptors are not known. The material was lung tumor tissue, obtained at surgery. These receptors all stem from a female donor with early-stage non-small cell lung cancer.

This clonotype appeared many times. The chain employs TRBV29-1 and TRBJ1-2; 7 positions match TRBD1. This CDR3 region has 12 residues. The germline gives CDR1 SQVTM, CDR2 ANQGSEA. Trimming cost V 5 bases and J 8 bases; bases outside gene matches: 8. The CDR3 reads CSVLGQVVGYTF. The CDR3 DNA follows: TGCAGCGTTCTTGGACAGGTCGTAGGCTACACCTTC. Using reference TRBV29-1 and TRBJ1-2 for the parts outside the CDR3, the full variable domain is SAVISQKPSRDICQRGTSLTIQCQVDSQVTMMFWYRQQPGQSLTLIATANQGSEATYESGFVIDKFPISRPNLTFSTLTVSNMSPEDSSIYLCSVLGQVVGYTFGSGTRLTVV.

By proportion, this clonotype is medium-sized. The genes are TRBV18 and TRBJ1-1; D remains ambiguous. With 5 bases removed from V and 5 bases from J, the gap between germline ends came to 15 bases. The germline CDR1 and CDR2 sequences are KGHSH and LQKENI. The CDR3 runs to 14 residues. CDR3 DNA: TGTGCCAGCTCATCTACAAACGGTAGGACTGAAGCTTTCTTT. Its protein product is CASSSTNGRTEAFF. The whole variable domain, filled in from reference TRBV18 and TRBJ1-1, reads NAGVMQNPRHLVRRRGQEARLRCSPMKGHSHVYWYRQLPEEGLKFMVYLQKENIIDESGMPKERFSAEFPKEGPSILRIQQVVRGDSAAYFCASSSTNGRTEAFFGQGTRLTVV.

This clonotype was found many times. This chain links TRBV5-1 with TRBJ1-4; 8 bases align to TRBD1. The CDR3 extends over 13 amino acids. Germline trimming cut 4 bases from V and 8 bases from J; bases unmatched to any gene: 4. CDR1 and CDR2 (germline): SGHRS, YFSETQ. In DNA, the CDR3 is TGCGCCAGCAGCCGTGGACAGGGCGAAAAACTGTTTTTT. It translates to CASSRGQGEKLFF.

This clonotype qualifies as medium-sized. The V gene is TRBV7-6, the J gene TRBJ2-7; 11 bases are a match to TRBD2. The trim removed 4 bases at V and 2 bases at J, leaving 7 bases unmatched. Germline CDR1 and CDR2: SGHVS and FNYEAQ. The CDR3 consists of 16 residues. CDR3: CASSSEPSGRTYEQYF. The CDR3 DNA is TGTGCCAGCAGCTCTGAACCTAGCGGGAGGACCTACGAGCAGTACTTC.

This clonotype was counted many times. Here the CDR3 reads CASSGGQTGGRNEQFF. The CDR3 DNA sequence: TGCGCCAGCAGCGGCGGGCAGACAGGGGGAAGAAATGAGCAGTTCTTC. The gene calls are TRBV5-1 and TRBJ2-1; 9 bases are a match to TRBD1. Germline CDR1 is SGHRS and CDR2 is YFSETQ. The CDR3 loop spans 16 amino acids. V was clipped by 4 bases and J by 7 bases; unmatched bases: 12.

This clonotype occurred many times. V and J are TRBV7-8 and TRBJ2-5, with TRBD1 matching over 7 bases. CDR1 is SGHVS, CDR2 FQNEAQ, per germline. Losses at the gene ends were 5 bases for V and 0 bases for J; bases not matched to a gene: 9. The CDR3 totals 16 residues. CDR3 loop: CASSQTYRGNQETQYF. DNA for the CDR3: TGTGCCAGCAGCCAAACTTACAGGGGCAACCAAGAGACCCAGTACTTC.

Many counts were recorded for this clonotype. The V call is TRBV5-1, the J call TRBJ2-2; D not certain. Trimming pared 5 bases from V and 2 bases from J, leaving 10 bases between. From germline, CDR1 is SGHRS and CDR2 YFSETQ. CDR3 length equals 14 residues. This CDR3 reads CASRKNSNTGELFF. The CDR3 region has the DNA TGCGCCAGCAGGAAGAATTCTAACACCGGGGAGCTGTTTTTT.

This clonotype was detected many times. Here the CDR3 reads CSARPRGRPSEQFF. The DNA of the CDR3 is TGCAGTGCTAGACCCCGGGGACGCCCTAGTGAGCAGTTCTTC. This rearrangement joins TRBV20-1 to TRBJ2-1; D is tentatively TRBD1 or TRBD2 (5 bases each). From germline, CDR1 is DFQATT and CDR2 SNEGSKA (reference sequence). The V and J ends lost 2 bases and 9 bases respectively, with 17 bases between them. The CDR3 covers 14 residues.

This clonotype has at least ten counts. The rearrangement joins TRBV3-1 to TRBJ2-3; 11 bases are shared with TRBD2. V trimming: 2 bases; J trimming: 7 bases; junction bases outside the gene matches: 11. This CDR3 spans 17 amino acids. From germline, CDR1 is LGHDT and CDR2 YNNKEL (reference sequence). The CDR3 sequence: CASSQYLEVAGGNTQYF. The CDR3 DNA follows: TGTGCCAGCAGCCAATACCTCGAGGTAGCGGGAGGGAATACGCAGTATTTT.

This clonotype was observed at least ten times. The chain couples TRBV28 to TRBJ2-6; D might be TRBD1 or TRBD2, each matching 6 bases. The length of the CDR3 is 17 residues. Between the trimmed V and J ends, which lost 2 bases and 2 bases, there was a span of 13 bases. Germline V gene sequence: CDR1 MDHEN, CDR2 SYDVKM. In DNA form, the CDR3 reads TGTGCCAGCAGTTTAGGGCCCGGGGGCCCTGGGGCCAACGTCCTGACTTTC. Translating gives CASSLGPGGPGANVLTF.

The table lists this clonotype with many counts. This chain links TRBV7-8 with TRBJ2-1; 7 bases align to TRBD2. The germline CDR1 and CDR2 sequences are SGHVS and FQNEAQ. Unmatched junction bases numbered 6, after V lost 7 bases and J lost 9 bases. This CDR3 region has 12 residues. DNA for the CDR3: TGTGCCAGCACCGGGGGGAGCGGTGAGCAGTTCTTC. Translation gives CASTGGSGEQFF.

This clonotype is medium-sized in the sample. The CDR3 DNA is TGTGCCATCAGTGAGATCACAGATACGCAGTATTTT. Its protein product is CAISEITDTQYF. The chain couples TRBV10-3 to TRBJ2-3; D unresolved. Trimming removed 2 bases at V and 2 bases at J, with 2 bases between. Germline V gene data show CDR1 as ENHRY and CDR2 as SYGVKD. CDR3 length: 12 residues.

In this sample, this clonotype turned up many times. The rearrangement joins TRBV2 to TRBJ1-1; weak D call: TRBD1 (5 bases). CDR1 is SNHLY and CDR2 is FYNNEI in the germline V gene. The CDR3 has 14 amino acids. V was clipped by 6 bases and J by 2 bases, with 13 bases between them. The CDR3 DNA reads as TGTGCCAGCAGACCACAGGAGAGCAACACTGAAGCTTTCTTT. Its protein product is CASRPQESNTEAFF.

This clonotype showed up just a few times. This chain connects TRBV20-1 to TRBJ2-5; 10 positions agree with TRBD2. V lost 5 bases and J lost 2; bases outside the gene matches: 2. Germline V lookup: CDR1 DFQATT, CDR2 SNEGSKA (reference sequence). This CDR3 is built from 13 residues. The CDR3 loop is CSAEREGQETQYF. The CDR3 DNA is TGCAGTGCTGAGCGGGAGGGGCAAGAGACCCAGTACTTC.

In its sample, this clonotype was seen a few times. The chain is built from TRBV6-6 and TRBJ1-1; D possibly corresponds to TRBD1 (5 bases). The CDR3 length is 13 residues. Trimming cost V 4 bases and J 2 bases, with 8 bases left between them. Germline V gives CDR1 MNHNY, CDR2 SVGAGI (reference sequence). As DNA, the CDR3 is TGTGCCAGCAGTTTCGGGGGAAACACTGAAGCTTTCTTT. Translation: CASSFGGNTEAFF.

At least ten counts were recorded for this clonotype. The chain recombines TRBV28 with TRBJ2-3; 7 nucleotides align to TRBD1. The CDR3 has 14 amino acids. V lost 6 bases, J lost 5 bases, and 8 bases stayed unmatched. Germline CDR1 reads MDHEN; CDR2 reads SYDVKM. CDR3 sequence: CASRSGTEQDTQYF. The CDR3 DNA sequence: TGTGCCAGCAGATCCGGGACAGAGCAAGATACGCAGTATTTT. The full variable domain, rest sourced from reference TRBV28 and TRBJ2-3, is DVKVTQSSRYLVKRTGEKVFLECVQDMDHENMFWYRQDPGLGLRLIYFSYDVKMKEKGDIPEGYSVSREKKERFSLILESASTNQTSMYLCASRSGTEQDTQYFGPGTRLTVL.

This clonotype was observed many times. CDR3 in DNA: TGCGCCAGCAGCCGTGCGGGGGGCGGCGCGAACACCGGGGAGCTGTTTTTT. Translation: CASSRAGGGANTGELFF. The genes are TRBV4-1 and TRBJ2-2; 8 bases are shared with TRBD2. J was trimmed by 0 bases and V by 4 bases; bases with no gene match: 7. Germline V gene lookup returns CDR1 MGHRA and CDR2 YSYEKL. The CDR3 loop spans 17 amino acids.

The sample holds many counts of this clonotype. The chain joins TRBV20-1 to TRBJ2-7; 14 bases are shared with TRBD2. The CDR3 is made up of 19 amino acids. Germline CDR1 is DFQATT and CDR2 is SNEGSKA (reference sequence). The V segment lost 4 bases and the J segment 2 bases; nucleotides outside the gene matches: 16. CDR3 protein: CSATGLVGTSGSVTYEQYF. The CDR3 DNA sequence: TGCAGTGCTACGGGATTAGTCGGGACTAGCGGGAGCGTTACCTACGAGCAGTACTTC.

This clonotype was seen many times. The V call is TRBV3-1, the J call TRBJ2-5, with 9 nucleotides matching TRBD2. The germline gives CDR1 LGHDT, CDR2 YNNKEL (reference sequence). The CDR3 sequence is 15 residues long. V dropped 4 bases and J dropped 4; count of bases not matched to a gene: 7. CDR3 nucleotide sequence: TGTGCCAGCAGCCCATTAGCGGGAGTGGTAGAGACCCAGTACTTC. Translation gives CASSPLAGVVETQYF.

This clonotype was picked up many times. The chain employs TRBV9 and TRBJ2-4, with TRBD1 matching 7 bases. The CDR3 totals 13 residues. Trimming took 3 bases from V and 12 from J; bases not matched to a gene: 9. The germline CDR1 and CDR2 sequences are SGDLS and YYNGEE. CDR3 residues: CASSAPDRVTQYF. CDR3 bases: TGTGCCAGCAGCGCCCCTGACAGGGTCACTCAGTACTTC.

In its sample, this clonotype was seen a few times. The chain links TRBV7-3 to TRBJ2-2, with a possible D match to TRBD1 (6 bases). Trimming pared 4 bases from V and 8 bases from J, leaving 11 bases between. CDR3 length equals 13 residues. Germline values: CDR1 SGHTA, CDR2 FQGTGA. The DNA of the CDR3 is TGTGCCAGCAGCTCCGGACAGACTGGGGAGCTGTTTTTT. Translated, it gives CASSSGQTGELFF. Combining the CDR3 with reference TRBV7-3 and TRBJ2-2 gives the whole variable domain GAGVSQTPSNKVTEKGKYVELRCDPISGHTALYWYRQSLGQGPEFLIYFQGTGAADDSGLPNDRFFAVRPEGSVSTLKIQRTERGDSAVYLCASSSGQTGELFFGEGSRLTVL.

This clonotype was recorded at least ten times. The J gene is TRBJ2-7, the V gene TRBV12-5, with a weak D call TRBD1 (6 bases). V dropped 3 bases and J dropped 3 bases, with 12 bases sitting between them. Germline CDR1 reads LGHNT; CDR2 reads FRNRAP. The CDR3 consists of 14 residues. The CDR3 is CASGFRDTLYEQYF. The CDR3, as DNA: TGTGCTAGTGGTTTCCGGGACACTCTCTACGAGCAGTACTTC.

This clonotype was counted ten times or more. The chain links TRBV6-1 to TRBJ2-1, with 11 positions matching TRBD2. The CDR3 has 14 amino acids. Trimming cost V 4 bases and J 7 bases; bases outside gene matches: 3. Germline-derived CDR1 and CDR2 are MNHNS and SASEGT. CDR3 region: CASSVLAGGNEQFF. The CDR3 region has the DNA TGTGCCAGCAGTGTGCTAGCGGGAGGAAATGAGCAGTTCTTC.

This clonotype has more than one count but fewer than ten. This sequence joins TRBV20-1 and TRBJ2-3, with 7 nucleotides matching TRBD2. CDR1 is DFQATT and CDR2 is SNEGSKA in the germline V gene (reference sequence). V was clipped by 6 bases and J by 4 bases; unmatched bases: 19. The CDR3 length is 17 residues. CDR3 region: CSAAFLGGALEADTQYF. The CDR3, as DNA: TGCAGTGCCGCCTTCCTGGGAGGGGCCTTGGAAGCAGATACGCAGTATTTT.

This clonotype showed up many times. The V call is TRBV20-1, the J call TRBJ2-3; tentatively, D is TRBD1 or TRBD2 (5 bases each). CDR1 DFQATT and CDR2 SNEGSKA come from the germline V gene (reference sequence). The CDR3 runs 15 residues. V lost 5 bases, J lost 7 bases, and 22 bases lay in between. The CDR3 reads CSALVSGTDFHTQYF. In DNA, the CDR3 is TGCAGTGCTCTTGTGTCCGGGACGGATTTCCATACGCAGTATTTT.

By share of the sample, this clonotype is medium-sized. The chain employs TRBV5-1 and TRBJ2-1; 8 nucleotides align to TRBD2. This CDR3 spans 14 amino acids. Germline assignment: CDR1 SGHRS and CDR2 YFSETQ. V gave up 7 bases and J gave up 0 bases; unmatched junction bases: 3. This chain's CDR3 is CASLRGDSYNEQFF. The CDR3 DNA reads TGCGCCAGCCTGCGGGGGGACTCCTACAATGAGCAGTTCTTC.

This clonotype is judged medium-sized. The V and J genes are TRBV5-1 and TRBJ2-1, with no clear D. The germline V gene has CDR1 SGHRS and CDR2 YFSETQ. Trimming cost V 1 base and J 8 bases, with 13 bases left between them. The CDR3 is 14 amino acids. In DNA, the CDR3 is TGCGCCAGCAGCTTGAGTTTCAGTTCTGATGAGCAGTTCTTC. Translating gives CASSLSFSSDEQFF.